This TCR beta chain originates from a study of naive and memory T cell subsets. Study results and limitations: Over 90% of naive TCR sequences appeared only once after error correction, unlike memory subsets. No ground truth validated the naive and memory repertoire findings. A few larger clonotypes appeared in naive repertoires, especially CD8, possibly memory cells re-expressing CD45RA.

From the second PCR step, alpha and beta chains were amplified apart. Cells stained for CD3, CD4, CD8, CD45RA, CD27 and viability were sorted into four CD45RA/CD27 subsets. In its sample, this clonotype was seen a few times. Its target is not known. CDR1 is MGHRA and CDR2 is YSYEKL in the germline V gene. Germline trimming cut 4 bases from V and 2 bases from J; bases unmatched to any gene: 6. CDR3 size: 16 residues. The beta constant-region primer was an equimolar mix of two oligonucleotides covering TRBC1 and TRBC2. Ligated cDNA was amplified by four rounds of PCR with nested alpha and beta constant-region primers and SP2. One entry per CDR3 protein results from TCRdb running MiXCR on the UMI-ligation and nested PCR reads. The sample lists 120,000 to 150,000 distinct CDR3 sequences; approximately 21% were seen once.

Material for sequencing was naive CD8+ T cells from blood. The V and J genes are TRBV4-1 and TRBJ2-1; 9 bases are shared with TRBD2. The sequence derives from a human donor in good health. The CDR3 region is CASSLQREVTYNEQFF. The CDR3 DNA reads as TGCGCCAGCAGCCTCCAGCGGGAGGTTACCTACAATGAGCAGTTCTTC.